This T cell receptor (beta chain) was captured in a study of Tregs in tolerant kidney transplant recipients. Germline CDR1 is LNHDA and CDR2 is SQIVND (reference sequence). The J segment lost 6 bases and the V segment lost 6 bases, leaving 7 bases of the junction unmatched. This CDR3 contains 15 residues. Data came from immunoSEQ multiplex PCR; TCRdb stores just in-frame clones and leaves some out. The repertoire has under 300,000 clones, approximately 83% of them found once; the top ten carry 0.64%. Input material: CD4+ T cells from blood. The J gene is TRBJ2-1, the V gene TRBV19, with 11 nucleotides matching TRBD2. The TCR sequence derives from a human donor in good health. The CDR3 nucleotides are TGTGCCAGTAGCGAGGGGCTAGCGGGAGGCAATGAGCAGTTCTTC. Encoded protein: CASSEGLAGGNEQFF.